This T cell receptor beta chain comes out of a study of T-cell reconstitution after alpha-beta-depleted transplantation in children. The library targeted TCRbeta and was prepared with unique molecular identifiers. TCRdb fed the PCR reads into MiXCR, producing one record per CDR3 protein. The profile shows 500,000 to 750,000 distinct CDR3 sequences, 27% of them singletons. Study conclusions and caveats: Diversity and T-cell counts at one year after transplant derived mostly from new T cells. Several hundred expanded graft clones reportedly were the source of alpha-beta T cells about two months after transplant. High day-60 TCRbeta diversity in some patients came from surviving recipient T cells and thymic progenitors.

This clonotype was seen only a few times. The antigen remains unidentified. This receptor was taken from a boy less than two years old with Wiskott-Aldrich syndrome, due to receive a stem cell transplant. The input for sequencing was PBMCs, taken before TCRalphabeta/CD19-depleted stem cell transplant.

The CDR3 nucleotides are TGCGCCAGCAAAGCCCTCCAGCCCCAGCAGACCCAGTACTTC. It codes for CASKALQPQQTQYF. This chain links TRBV10-2 with TRBJ2-5, with D hard to call. CDR1 is WSHSY and CDR2 is SAAADI in the germline V gene. V lost 7 bases and J 6 bases, leaving 18 bases between the germline ends. The CDR3 is 14 amino acids.